Listed here is a single TCR beta chain. No antigen is known for it. V lost 5 bases to trimming and J lost 4 bases; unmatched junction nucleotides: 8. Per germline, CDR1 SGHVS and CDR2 FNYEAQ. The CDR3 totals 15 residues. The PCR ran on 60 Vbeta and 13 Jbeta primers. TCRdb's copy holds only in-frame clones and misses some; the assay was immunoSEQ multiplex PCR. The table shows over 150,000 clones, with approximately 77% occurring only once. The sample belongs to a study of cytomegalovirus exposure and HLA in healthy donors. Study-wide background: Tens of millions of unique TCRs from HLA-typed donors were held in an early data release.

Study-level results: Later work showed greater clonal expansion in HLA-associated TCR beta chains than in equally common others. Most of the TCR beta V segments (in an earlier analysis) were productive either about 90% or about 30% of the time. The study recorded more than 150 TCR beta chains that were cytomegalovirus-associated.

The TCR comes from a male donor in good health and CMV-seropositive. Source material: PBMCs. The rearrangement links TRBV7-6 to TRBJ2-1, with 7 nucleotides matching TRBD2. The CDR3 sequence: CASSLIAGLYNEQFF. The CDR3 nucleotides are TGTGCCAGCAGCCTGATAGCGGGCCTTTACAATGAGCAGTTCTTC. Full variable domain (outside the CDR3, taken from reference TRBV7-6 and TRBJ2-1): GAGVSQSPRYKVTKRGQDVALRCDPISGHVSLYWYRQALGQGPEFLTYFNYEAQQDKSGLPNDRFSAERPEGSISTLTIQRTEQRDSAMYRCASSLIAGLYNEQFFGPGTRLTVL.